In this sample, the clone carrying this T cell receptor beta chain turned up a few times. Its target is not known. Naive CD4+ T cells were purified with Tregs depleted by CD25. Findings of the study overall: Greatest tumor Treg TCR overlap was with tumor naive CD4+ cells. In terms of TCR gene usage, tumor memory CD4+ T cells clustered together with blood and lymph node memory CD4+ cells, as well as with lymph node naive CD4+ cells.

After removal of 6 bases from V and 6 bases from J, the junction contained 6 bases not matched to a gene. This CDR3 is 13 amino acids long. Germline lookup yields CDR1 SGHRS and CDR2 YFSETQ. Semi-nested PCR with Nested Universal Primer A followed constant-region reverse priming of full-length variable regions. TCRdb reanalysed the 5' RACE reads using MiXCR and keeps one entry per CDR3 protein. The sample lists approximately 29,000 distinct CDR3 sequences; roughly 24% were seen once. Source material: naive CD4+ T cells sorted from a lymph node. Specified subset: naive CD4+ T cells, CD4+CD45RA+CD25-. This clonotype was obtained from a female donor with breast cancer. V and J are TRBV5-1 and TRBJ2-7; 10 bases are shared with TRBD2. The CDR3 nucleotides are TGCGCCAGCAACCCTAGCGGGAGTTCCGAGCAGTACTTC. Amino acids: CASNPSGSSEQYF.